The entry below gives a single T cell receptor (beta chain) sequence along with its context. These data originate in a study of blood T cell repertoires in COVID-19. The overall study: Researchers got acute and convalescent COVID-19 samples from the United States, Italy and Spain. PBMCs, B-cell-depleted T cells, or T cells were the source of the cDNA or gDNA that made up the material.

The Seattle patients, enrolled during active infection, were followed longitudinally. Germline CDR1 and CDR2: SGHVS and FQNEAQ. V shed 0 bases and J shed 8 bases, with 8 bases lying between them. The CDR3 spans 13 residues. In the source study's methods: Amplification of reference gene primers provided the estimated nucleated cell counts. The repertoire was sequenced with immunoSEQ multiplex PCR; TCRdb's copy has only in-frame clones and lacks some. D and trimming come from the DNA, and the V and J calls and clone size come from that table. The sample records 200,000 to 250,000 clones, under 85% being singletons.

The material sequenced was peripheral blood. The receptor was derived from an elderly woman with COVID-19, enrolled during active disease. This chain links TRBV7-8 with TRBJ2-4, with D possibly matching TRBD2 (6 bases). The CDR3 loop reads CASSLAVADIQYF. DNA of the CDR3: TGTGCCAGCAGCTTAGCGGTAGCGGACATTCAGTACTTC.